Below, one TCR beta chain is given with its context. The antigen this receptor binds is unknown. No per-base quality is available; no much larger clone lies one base away. Libraries were prepared through the immunoSEQ multiplex PCR assay. The table was pulled from immuneACCESS by TCRdb, which kept in-frame rearrangements only. Such tables lose some clones; where checked, under half of the loss comes from unresolved V genes, and the rest has no known cause. Present in this sample are about 93,000 clones, 95% of which were seen just once. The top ten clonotypes cover roughly 0.28% of the sample. The record originates from a study of technical replicates of blood from several donors (dated by TCRdb to about 2017). Per the germline V gene (reference sequence), SEHNR is the CDR1 and FQNEAQ is the CDR2. Cut back by 1 base and 5 bases, the V and J ends lie 11 bases apart. The CDR3, cysteine through phenylalanine, is 14 amino acids long. Kept here is only the CDR3 DNA, which spans 42 bases and is read in frame from base 1.

The chain uses TRBV7-9 and TRBJ2-5, with the identity of the D gene unclear. Sequenced material: T cells isolated from PBMCs. The receptor was derived from a human donor in good health. The sequenced DNA is TGTGCCAGCAGCTTAGTAGCAACCGTGGAGACCCAGTACTTC. This codes for CASSLVATVETQYF.